Sequencing of this T cell receptor beta chain was carried out in a study of molecular identifiers for immune sequencing clone quantification. The use of previously described methods and listed TCR primers produced the bulk TCR libraries. One entry per CDR3 protein, called by TCRdb with MiXCR from the PCR reads. The profile shows about 500,000 distinct CDR3 sequences, 20% to 25% of them singletons. The CDR3 extends over 13 amino acids. Per the germline V gene, CDR1 is MNHEY and CDR2 is SVGAGI. After removal of 7 bases from V and 4 bases from J, the junction contained 6 bases not matched to a gene. This clonotype was seen repeatedly, ten times or more.

This clonotype was obtained from a human donor in good health. Some libraries in this study had Jurkat cell RNA spiked in. The sample was naive CD8+ T cells from blood, with Jurkat cell RNA spiked in. Subset specified: FACS-sorted CD8+CD4-CCR7+CD45RA+ naive T cells. The chain links TRBV6-5 to TRBJ1-1, with 7 bases identical to TRBD1. This CDR3 is CASTLTGSTEAFF. CDR3 DNA sequence: TGTGCCAGCACGCTGACAGGGAGCACTGAAGCTTTCTTT.